These T cell receptor beta chains were read from a single sample in a study of shared clonotypes between healthy human individuals. Clones were read by immunoSEQ multiplex PCR, and TCRdb kept only the in-frame ones, dropping some. In the table there are under 700,000 clones, 90% to 95% of which are singletons. The specimen was naive CD8+ T cells sorted from blood. The receptor source for this set is a woman aged 25 to 45 in good health. Each CDR3 is given with its conserved first and last residue. A D gene is named only where the DNA matches it firmly. Where a row states a size, it is once, few, many or the class of an expanded clone; other rows omit it.

.,TRBD2,TRBJ2-7,TRBV10-3,TGTGCCATCAGTGACGGGCGGGAGGGCCGCTACGAGCAGTACTTC,CAISDGREGRYEQYF
.,TRBD1,TRBJ1-2,TRBV2,TGTGCCAGCAGAGGGACGGGGACAGGGGAAATCTATGGCTACACCTTC,CASRGTGTGEIYGYTF
.,.,TRBJ1-4,TRBV5-4,TGTGCCAGCAGCCAGAGGGACCAAGGCGGGGAAAAACTGTTTTTT,CASSQRDQGGEKLFF
.,TRBD2,TRBJ2-3,TRBV30,TGTGCCTGGAGTCCGGGACTAGCGGGAAGCACAGATACGCAGTATTTT,CAWSPGLAGSTDTQYF
.,.,TRBJ2-5,TRBV5-1,TGCGCCAGCAGAGCCAGGGAGTACCAAGAGACCCAGTACTTC,CASRAREYQETQYF
.,.,TRBJ2-1,TRBV4-1,TGCGCCAGCAGCCAAGATAGGGCTGAACGTACGACTTACAATGAGCAGTTCTTC,CASSQDRAERTTYNEQFF
.,.,TRBJ2-1,TRBV19,TGTGCCAGTAGTTCGGACGCAGAGAATGAGCAGTTCTTC,CASSSDAENEQFF
once,TRBD1,TRBJ1-5,TRBV7-9,TGTGCCAGCAGCTTGACAGGGGATCAGCCCCAGCATTTT,CASSLTGDQPQHF
.,.,TRBJ1-2,TRBV7-2,TGTGCCAGCAGCACCTACCGGGAAAGAGTGGCCCATAACTATGGCTACACCTTC,CASSTYRERVAHNYGYTF
few,.,TRBJ1-1,TRBV7-9,TGTGCCAGCAGGCTTCCCTGGAAAAACACTGAAGCTTTCTTT,CASRLPWKNTEAFF
.,.,TRBJ2-3,TRBV27,TGTGCCAGCAGTTCGGGGGCGGGAGCAGATACGCAGTATTTT,CASSSGAGADTQYF
.,.,TRBJ2-5,TRBV28,TGTGCCAGCAGTCCACGTGGAACCGGGATACAAGAGACCCAGTACTTC,CASSPRGTGIQETQYF
.,.,TRBJ2-7,TRBV4-1,TGCGCCAGCAGCCCGCGGCGCCAGGGAAACAGCTACGAGCAGTACTTC,CASSPRRQGNSYEQYF
.,TRBD1,TRBJ2-1,TRBV27,TGTGCCAGCAGAAGGACAGGGTACAATGAGCAGTTCTTC,CASRRTGYNEQFF
.,.,TRBJ1-5,TRBV9,TGTGCCAGCAGCGCCCTCGGTACCAATCAGCCCCAGCATTTT,CASSALGTNQPQHF
.,.,TRBJ2-7,TRBV18,TGTGCCAGCTCACCAGGCTCTCGCTACCCCGTCTACGAGCAGTACTTC,CASSPGSRYPVYEQYF
.,TRBD1,TRBJ2-2,TRBV5-3,TGTGCCAGAATCCAATGGCCGGGACAGGACACCGGGGAGCTGTTTTTT,CARIQWPGQDTGELFF
.,.,TRBJ2-1,TRBV28,TGTGCCAGCAGTTTGGAGCGGAGCCTACCTTACAATGAGCAGTTCTTC,CASSLERSLPYNEQFF
.,.,TRBJ2-7,TRBV27,TGTGCCAGCAGTCTGGACTGGTCCTACGAGCAGTACTTC,CASSLDWSYEQYF
.,TRBD2,TRBJ2-1,TRBV27,TGTGCCAGCACCCTCATACTAGCGGGAGGGCCCGATGAGCAGTTCTTC,CASTLILAGGPDEQFF
.,.,TRBJ2-7,TRBV27,TGTGCCAGCAGTTCCATCGGACTGAGCTCCTACGAGCAGTACTTC,CASSSIGLSSYEQYF
.,TRBD2,TRBJ2-7,TRBV2,TGTGCCAGCAGTCCCAACTTGACTAGCGGGACTACCTACGAGCAGTACTTC,CASSPNLTSGTTYEQYF
.,TRBD1,TRBJ1-4,TRBV28,TGTGCCAGCAGCCGGGGACAGGGCGCAACTAATGAAAAACTGTTTTTT,CASSRGQGATNEKLFF
.,.,TRBJ2-1,TRBV4-1,TGCGCCAGCAGCCAGGGATTAGGGGGTGAGCAGTTCTTC,CASSQGLGGEQFF
.,.,TRBJ2-7,TRBV28,TGTGCCAGCACCCAAGGACGGACACACTACGAGCAGTACTTC,CASTQGRTHYEQYF
.,TRBD2,TRBJ2-1,TRBV19,TGTGCCAGTAGTATCACTAGCGGGAGTTCTGAGCAGTTCTTC,CASSITSGSSEQFF
.,.,TRBJ2-7,TRBV6-1,TGTGCCAGCACTAGCATGATGGAGTTCGAGCAGTACTTC,CASTSMMEFEQYF
.,TRBD2,TRBJ2-1,TRBV19,TGTGCCAGTAGTCTACTAGCGGGAGGGGGGAATGAGCAGTTCTTC,CASSLLAGGGNEQFF
few,TRBD1,TRBJ2-2,TRBV19,TGTGCCAGTAGTACCTGGACAGGGCCCGGGGAGCTGTTTTTT,CASSTWTGPGELFF
.,TRBD2,TRBJ2-7,TRBV28,TGTGCCAGCAGTCCCCTGTCCGGGACTAGGTTCTACGAGCAGTACTTC,CASSPLSGTRFYEQYF
.,.,TRBJ2-6,TRBV27,TGTGCCATAAGGGACGGGGCCAACGTCCTGACTTTC,CAIRDGANVLTF
.,TRBD2,TRBJ2-1,TRBV11-2,TGTGCCAGCAGCTTAGCATCTAGCGGGAGTCATGAGCAGTTCTTC,CASSLASSGSHEQFF
.,TRBD2,TRBJ2-1,TRBV13,TGTGCCAGCAGCGCCGGGACTAGCGTGAATGAGCAGTTCTTC,CASSAGTSVNEQFF
.,.,TRBJ2-2,TRBV19,TGTGCCAGCACCTCAGCAATCACCGGGGAGCTGTTTTTT,CASTSAITGELFF
.,.,TRBJ2-5,TRBV28,TGTGCCAGCAGTTTATATATAACGGGAGTTGAGGAGACCCAGTACTTC,CASSLYITGVEETQYF
.,.,TRBJ2-1,TRBV11-1,TGTGCCAGCAGCACACCTCGTCCCCCTTATCGGGATGAGCAGTTCTTC,CASSTPRPPYRDEQFF
.,TRBD2,TRBJ2-1,TRBV27,TGTGCCAGCAGTTTGGCGGGAGTGCACAATGAGCAGTTCTTC,CASSLAGVHNEQFF
.,.,TRBJ1-5,TRBV27,TGTGCCAGCAGTTTATTGGGTGGTAATCAGCCCCAGCATTTT,CASSLLGGNQPQHF
.,.,TRBJ2-1,TRBV19,TGTGCCAGTACCCCGGGAGTGTTTAATAGAAATGAGCAGTTCTTC,CASTPGVFNRNEQFF
.,.,TRBJ2-1,TRBV7-9,TGTGCCAGCAGCTTAGTTCGGGGGAATGAGCAGTTCTTC,CASSLVRGNEQFF